This T cell receptor (beta chain) emerged from a study of CD8 T cells in ankylosing spondylitis. TCRdb ran MiXCR on the 5' RACE reads and lists one entry per CDR3 protein. This sample has 500,000 to 650,000 distinct CDR3 sequences; about 5.7% occur once, and the top ten carry under 4.5%. This clonotype was seen a few times. Its antigen is as yet unknown. Notes on the study in general: About 8 highly homologous variants formed a TCR beta motif that appeared characteristic of ankylosing spondylitis blood. Disease-linked clones had a CD8+ phenotype and relatively low frequency in peripheral blood.

What was sequenced was blood, either unsorted or a sorted T cell fraction (not recorded which). The TCR originated in a male donor with ankylosing spondylitis.

DNA of the CDR3: TGTGCCAGCAGCCCCACCGATAGGACAGGGGGGCTCCCTCCGTACGAGCAGTACTTC. Translating gives CASSPTDRTGGLPPYEQYF. The chain employs TRBV11-1 and TRBJ2-7; TRBD1 agrees at 10 bases. The length of the CDR3 is 19 residues. Trimming took 5 bases from V and 4 from J; bases not matched to a gene: 20. Germline lookup yields CDR1 SGHAT and CDR2 FQDESV (reference sequence). The full variable domain, in which reference TRBV11-1 and TRBJ2-7 provide the parts outside the CDR3, is EAEVAQSPRYKITEKSQAVAFWCDPISGHATLYWYRQILGQGPELLVQFQDESVVDDSQLPKDRFSAERLKGVDSTLKIQPAELGDSAMYLCASSPTDRTGGLPPYEQYFGPGTRLTVT.